A selection of T cell receptor beta chains follows, all from one sample in a study of shared clonotypes between healthy human individuals. Repertoires were generated with immunoSEQ multiplex PCR, while TCRdb's copy carries only in-frame clones and drops some. The sample gives millions of clones, about 94% of which show up once; 0.85% to 1.3% is in the top ten. Sample: naive CD8+ T cells sorted from blood. Receptor source: a man between 18 and 29 years old in good health. Each CDR3 is given with its conserved first and last residue. A D gene is named only where the DNA matches it firmly. Clone size is shown for a subset of rows, as once, few, many or a class of expanded clone.

NA | NA | TRBJ2-3 | TRBV13 | TGTGCCAGCAGCCCTAGGGGGGAAGAGTCAGATACGCAGTATTTT | CASSPRGEESDTQYF
NA | NA | TRBJ2-7 | TRBV12-5 | TGTGCTAGTGGTTTGGACTTCTCCTACGAGCAGTACTTC | CASGLDFSYEQYF
NA | TRBD2 | TRBJ2-7 | TRBV28 | TGTGCCAGCACCCTGGGAGGGAGCTCCTACGAGCAGTACTTC | CASTLGGSSYEQYF
once | NA | TRBJ1-5 | TRBV4-1 | TGCGCCAGCAGCCAAGATCTAGAGGCCTTCCAGCATTTT | CASSQDLEAFQHF
NA | NA | TRBJ2-7 | TRBV5-4 | TGTGCCAGCAGCTTCGGGGTTCTCGACGAGCAGTACTTC | CASSFGVLDEQYF
NA | NA | TRBJ1-2 | TRBV6-1 | TGTGCCAGCAGGGACGAGCGCTTTTACTATGGCTACACCTTC | CASRDERFYYGYTF
NA | NA | TRBJ2-2 | TRBV2 | TGTGCCAGCAGTGAATCGGGCCTGGTAGCGGTGGACACCGGGGAGCTGTTTTTT | CASSESGLVAVDTGELFF
NA | NA | TRBJ1-5 | TRBV4-1 | TGCGCCAGCAGTCTGAAGTCCGGGGCCAATCAGCCCCAGCATTTT | CASSLKSGANQPQHF
NA | NA | TRBJ1-1 | TRBV27 | TGTGCCAGCAGTCCCACCTTGGGGGGGACTGAAGCTTTCTTT | CASSPTLGGTEAFF
NA | TRBD1 | TRBJ2-1 | TRBV28 | TGTGCCAGCAGTAAGTCCCCGGGACAGGGGGACAATGAGCAGTTCTTC | CASSKSPGQGDNEQFF
NA | NA | TRBJ1-6 | TRBV7-6 | TGTGCCAGCAGCCTAGCGGGGGGCCCCAGTAATAATTCACCCCTCCACTTT | CASSLAGGPSNNSPLHF
NA | NA | TRBJ2-1 | TRBV27 | TGTGCCAGCAGTTTCCCGAGGACGGGAGCCAATGAGCAGTTCTTC | CASSFPRTGANEQFF
NA | TRBD1 | TRBJ2-6 | TRBV6-1 | TGTGCCAGCAGTGGGGGACAGGTGTACTATGGGGCCAACGTCCTGACTTTC | CASSGGQVYYGANVLTF
NA | NA | TRBJ2-7 | TRBV6-1 | TGTGCCAGCAGTGAAGCGGCGGGGCCCATCTACGAGCAGTACTTC | CASSEAAGPIYEQYF
NA | NA | TRBJ2-7 | TRBV5-1 | TGCGCCAGCAGCTTGGGGAGGGCTTACGAGCAGTACTTC | CASSLGRAYEQYF
NA | NA | TRBJ2-2 | TRBV7-9 | TGTGCCAGCAGCTTGACTAGTATCGGGGAGCTGTTTTTT | CASSLTSIGELFF
NA | NA | TRBJ1-1 | TRBV7-9 | TGTGCCAGCAGCCCCCGCCGCCCCGGGGAGGCTGATGAAGCTTTCTTT | CASSPRRPGEADEAFF